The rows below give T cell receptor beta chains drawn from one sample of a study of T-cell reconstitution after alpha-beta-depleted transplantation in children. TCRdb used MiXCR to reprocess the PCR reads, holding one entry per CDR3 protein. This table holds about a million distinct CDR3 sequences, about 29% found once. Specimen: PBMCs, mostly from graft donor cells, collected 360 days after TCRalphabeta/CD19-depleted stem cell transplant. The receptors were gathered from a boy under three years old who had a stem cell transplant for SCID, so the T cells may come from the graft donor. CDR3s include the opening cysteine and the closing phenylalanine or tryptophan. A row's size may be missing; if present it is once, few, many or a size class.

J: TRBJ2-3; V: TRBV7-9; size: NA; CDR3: CASSAILAESTDTQYF
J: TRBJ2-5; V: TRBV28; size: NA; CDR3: CASRLGPSFGETQYF
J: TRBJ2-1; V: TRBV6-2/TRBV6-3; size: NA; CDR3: CASKTSGGALYNEQFF
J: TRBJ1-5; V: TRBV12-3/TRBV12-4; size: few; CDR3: CASSEGDQPQHF
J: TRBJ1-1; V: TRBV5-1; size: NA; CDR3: CASSLAPRRQGMRNTEAFF
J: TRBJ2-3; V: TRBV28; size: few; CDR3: CASTLNLREDTQYF
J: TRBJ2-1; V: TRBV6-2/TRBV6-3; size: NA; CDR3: CASTIGQTRNEQFF
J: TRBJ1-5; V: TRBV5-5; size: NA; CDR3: CASSLEQWNQPQHF
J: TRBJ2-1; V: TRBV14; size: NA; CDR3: CASSLTQPMTGDPSNNEQFF
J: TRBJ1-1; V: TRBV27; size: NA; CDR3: CASSKGQGPAFF
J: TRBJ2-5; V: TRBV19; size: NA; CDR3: CASSPSVWETQYF
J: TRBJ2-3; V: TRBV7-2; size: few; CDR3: CASSLARKVAVGRGTDTQYF
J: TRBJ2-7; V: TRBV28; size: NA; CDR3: CASRRTSGYYEQYF
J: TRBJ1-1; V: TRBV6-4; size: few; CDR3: CASSPSRTGNTEAFF
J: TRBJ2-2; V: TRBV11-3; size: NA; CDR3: CASSSRAWDPGELFF
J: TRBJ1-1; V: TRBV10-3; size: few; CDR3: CAISEEDRGMNTEAFF
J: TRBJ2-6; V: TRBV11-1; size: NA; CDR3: CASSLAILRQGWGANVLTF
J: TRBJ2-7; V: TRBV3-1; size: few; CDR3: CASSQDETSGDEQYF
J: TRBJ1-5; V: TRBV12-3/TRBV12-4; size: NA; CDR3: CASSFVPGQGALNQPQHF
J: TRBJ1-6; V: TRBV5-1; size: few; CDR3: CASSLKGNRGLGSPLHF
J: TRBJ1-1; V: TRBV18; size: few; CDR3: CASSPMGWAYGGTGDEAFF
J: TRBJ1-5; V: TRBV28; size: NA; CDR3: CAMGSWQGASYSNQPQLF
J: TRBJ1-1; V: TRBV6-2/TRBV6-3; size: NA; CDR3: CASSHYRVQAFF
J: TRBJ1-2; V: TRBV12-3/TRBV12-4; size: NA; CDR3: CASSPNVGRNYGYTF
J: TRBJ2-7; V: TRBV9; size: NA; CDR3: CASSVDGTGAYEQYF
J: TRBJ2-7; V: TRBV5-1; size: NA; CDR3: CASSLAFGQLYEQYF
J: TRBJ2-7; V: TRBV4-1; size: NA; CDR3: CASSQPRGEQYF
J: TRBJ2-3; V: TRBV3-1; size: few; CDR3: CASSPGASGTDTQYF
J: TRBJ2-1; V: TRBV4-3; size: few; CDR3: CASSHHPGLNGNEQFF
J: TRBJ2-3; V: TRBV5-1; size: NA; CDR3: CASSGLPVTSTDTQYF
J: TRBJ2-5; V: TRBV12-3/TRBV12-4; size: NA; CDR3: CASSSPSAGAKQETQYF
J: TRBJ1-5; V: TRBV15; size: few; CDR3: CATSRDFGGNQPQHF
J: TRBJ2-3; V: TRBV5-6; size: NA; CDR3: CASSLRLTSPDTQYF
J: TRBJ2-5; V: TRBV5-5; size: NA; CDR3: CASSLWTSEETQYF
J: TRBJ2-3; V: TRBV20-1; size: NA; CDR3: CSARPPTTDTQYF
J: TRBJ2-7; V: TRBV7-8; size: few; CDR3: CASSPRWTGGAITSYEQYF
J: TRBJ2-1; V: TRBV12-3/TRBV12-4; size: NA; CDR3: CASSLRLAFGGEQFF
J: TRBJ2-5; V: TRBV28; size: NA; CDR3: CASSLLGQVLGETQYF
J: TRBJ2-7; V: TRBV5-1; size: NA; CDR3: CASSPIAPSSYEQYF
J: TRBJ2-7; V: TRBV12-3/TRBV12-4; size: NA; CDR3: CASSSRGQGSEQYF
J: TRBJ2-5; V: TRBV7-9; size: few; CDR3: CASSLQSSAQETQYF
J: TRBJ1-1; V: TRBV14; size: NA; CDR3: CASSQGSGFTEAFF
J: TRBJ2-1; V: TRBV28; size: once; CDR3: CASSPGLAGVREQFF
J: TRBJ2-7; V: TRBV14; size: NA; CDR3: CASSERRTGTGYEQYF
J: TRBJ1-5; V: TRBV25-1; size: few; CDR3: CASSDLAGENQPQHF
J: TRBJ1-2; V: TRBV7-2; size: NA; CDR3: CASSLATRSYGYTF
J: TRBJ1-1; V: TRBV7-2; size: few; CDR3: CASSLMWNTEAFF
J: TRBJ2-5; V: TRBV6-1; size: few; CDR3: CASSRGALSQETQYF
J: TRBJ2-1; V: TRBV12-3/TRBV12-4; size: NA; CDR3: CASSLKRVSSGEQFF
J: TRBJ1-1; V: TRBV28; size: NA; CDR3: CASSPPFRNTEAFF
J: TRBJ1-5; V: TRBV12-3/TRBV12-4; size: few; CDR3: CASSGGTSNQPQHF
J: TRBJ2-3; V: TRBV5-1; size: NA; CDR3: CASSRELTDTQYF
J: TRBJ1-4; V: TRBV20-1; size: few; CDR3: CSARAAGKKEKLFF
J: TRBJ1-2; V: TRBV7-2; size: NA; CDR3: CASSLVGENYGYTF
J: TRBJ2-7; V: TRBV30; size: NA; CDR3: CAWSVRQGHEQYF
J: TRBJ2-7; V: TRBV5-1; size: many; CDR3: CASSTGTRNYEQYF